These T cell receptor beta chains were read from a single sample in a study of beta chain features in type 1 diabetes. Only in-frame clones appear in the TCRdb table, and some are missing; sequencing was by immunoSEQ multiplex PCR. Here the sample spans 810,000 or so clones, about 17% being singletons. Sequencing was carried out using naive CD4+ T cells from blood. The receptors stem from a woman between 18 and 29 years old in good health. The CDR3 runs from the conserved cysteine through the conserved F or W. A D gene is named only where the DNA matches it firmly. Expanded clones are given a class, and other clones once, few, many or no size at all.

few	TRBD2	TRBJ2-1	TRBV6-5	CASSLAGGLLSEQFF	TGTGCCAGCAGCCTAGCGGGAGGGCTCTTGAGTGAGCAGTTCTTC
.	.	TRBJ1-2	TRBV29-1	CSVLGQRPFF	TGCAGCGTTCTCGGACAGAGACCCTTTTTC
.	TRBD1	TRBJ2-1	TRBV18	CASSPTQGANEQFF	TGTGCCAGCTCACCTACACAGGGGGCGAATGAGCAGTTCTTC
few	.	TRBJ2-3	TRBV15	CATSRDRQGHITDTQYF	TGTGCCACCAGCAGAGACAGGCAGGGGCATATCACAGATACGCAGTATTTT
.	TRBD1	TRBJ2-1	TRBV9	CASSGTGSTYNEQFF	TGTGCCAGCAGCGGGACAGGGAGCACCTACAATGAGCAGTTCTTC
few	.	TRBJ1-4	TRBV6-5	CASRLGKTDEKLFF	TGTGCCAGCAGGTTGGGGAAGACCGATGAAAAACTGTTTTTT
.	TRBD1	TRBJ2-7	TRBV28	CASSMTGARSGYEQYF	TGTGCCAGCAGTATGACAGGGGCCCGCTCCGGCTACGAGCAGTACTTC
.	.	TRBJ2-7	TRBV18	CASSPQGQAYEQYF	TGTGCCAGCTCACCACAAGGGCAGGCCTACGAGCAGTACTTC
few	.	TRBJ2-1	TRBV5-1	CASSPPSGANEQFF	TGCGCCAGCAGCCCACCCTCGGGGGCGAATGAGCAGTTCTTC
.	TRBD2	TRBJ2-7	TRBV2	CASSEAASGKSGQYF	TGTGCCAGCAGTGAAGCGGCTAGCGGGAAGTCTGGGCAGTACTTC
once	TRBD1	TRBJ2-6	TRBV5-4	CASSPGQLSGANVLTF	TGTGCCAGCAGCCCGGGACAGCTCTCTGGGGCCAACGTCCTGACTTTC
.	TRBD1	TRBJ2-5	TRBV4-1	CASSHRDSRQETQYF	TGCGCCAGCAGCCACCGGGACAGCCGACAAGAGACCCAGTACTTC
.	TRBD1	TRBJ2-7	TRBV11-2	CASSQRGQVRYEQYF	TGTGCCAGCAGCCAGAGGGGACAGGTTCGCTACGAGCAGTACTTC
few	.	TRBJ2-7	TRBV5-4	CASSFRLANEQYF	TGTGCCAGCAGCTTTCGGCTAGCCAACGAGCAGTACTTC
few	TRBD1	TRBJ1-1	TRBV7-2	CASSPGTGGVRAFF	TGTGCCAGCAGCCCCGGGACAGGGGGCGTCCGAGCTTTCTTT
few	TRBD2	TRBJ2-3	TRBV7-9	CASSLIAGDGSDTQYF	TGTGCCAGCAGTCTTATAGCGGGAGATGGGTCAGATACGCAGTATTTT
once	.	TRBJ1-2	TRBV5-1	CASRTQEGGGYTF	TGCGCCAGCAGAACCCAGGAGGGAGGTGGCTACACCTTC
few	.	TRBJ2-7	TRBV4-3	CASSQVKGYEQYF	TGCGCCAGCAGCCAAGTTAAGGGCTACGAGCAGTACTTC
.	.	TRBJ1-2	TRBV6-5	CASSYFRVSYGYTF	TGTGCCAGCAGTTACTTTCGCGTATCCTATGGCTACACCTTC
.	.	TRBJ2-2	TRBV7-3	CASSFFPGELFF	TGTGCCAGCAGCTTTTTTCCCGGGGAGCTGTTTTTT
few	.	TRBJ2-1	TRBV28	CASSSGLSYNEQFF	TGTGCCAGCAGTTCGGGACTTTCCTACAATGAGCAGTTCTTC
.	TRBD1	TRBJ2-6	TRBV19	CASKDLTGAGGANVLTF	TGTGCCAGTAAAGACCTGACAGGGGCAGGGGGGGCCAACGTCCTGACTTTC
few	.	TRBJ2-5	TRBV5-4	CASSSVPVEETQYF	TGTGCCAGCAGCTCCGTGCCGGTTGAAGAGACCCAGTACTTC
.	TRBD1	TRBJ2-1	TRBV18	CASSPPGTAEQFF	TGTGCCAGCTCACCACCGGGGACAGCTGAGCAGTTCTTC
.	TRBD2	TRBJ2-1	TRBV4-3	CASSQEGRLANNEQFF	TGCGCCAGCAGCCAAGAAGGCCGACTAGCCAACAATGAGCAGTTCTTC
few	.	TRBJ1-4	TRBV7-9	CASSLARFGGEKLFF	TGTGCCAGCAGCTTAGCGCGTTTCGGAGGAGAAAAACTGTTTTTT
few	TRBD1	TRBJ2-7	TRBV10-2	CATKNYRGYEQYF	TGCGCCACCAAAAATTACAGGGGCTACGAGCAGTACTTC
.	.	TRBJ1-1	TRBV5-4	CASSFRQGEAFF	TGTGCCAGCAGCTTCAGGCAGGGAGAAGCTTTCTTT
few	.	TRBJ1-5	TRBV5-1	CASSLGIGNNQPQHF	TGCGCCAGCAGCTTGGGGATAGGGAACAATCAGCCCCAGCATTTT
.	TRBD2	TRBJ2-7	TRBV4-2	CASSQGSSGKDTYEQYF	TGTGCCAGCAGCCAAGGCTCTAGCGGGAAGGACACCTACGAGCAGTACTTC
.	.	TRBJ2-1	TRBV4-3	CASSQERTLSYNEQFF	TGCGCCAGCAGCCAAGAAAGAACTCTATCCTACAATGAGCAGTTCTTC
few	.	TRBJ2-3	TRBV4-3	CASSQDPITRTDTQYF	TGCGCCAGCAGCCAAGACCCTATAACCCGCACAGATACGCAGTATTTT
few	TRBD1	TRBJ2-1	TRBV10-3	CAITEQGVDEQFF	TGTGCCATCACGGAACAGGGGGTCGATGAGCAGTTCTTC
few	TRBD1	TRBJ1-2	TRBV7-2	CASSLSGTGTYGYTF	TGTGCCAGCAGCTTATCCGGGACAGGAACCTATGGCTACACCTTC
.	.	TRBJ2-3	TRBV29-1	CSVYNTDTQYF	TGCAGCGTTTACAACACAGATACGCAGTATTTT
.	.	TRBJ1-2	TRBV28	CASSLDRYGYTF	TGTGCCAGCAGTTTAGATCGGTATGGCTACACCTTC
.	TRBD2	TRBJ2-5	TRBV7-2	CASSPGTSGTLRETQYF	TGTGCCAGCAGCCCCGGGACTAGCGGGACCCTTCGAGAGACCCAGTACTTC
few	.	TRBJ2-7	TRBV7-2	CASSLVPSAHEQYF	TGTGCCAGCAGCTTAGTTCCTAGCGCCCACGAGCAGTACTTC
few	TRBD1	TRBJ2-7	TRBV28	CASSSPADRGTYEQYF	TGTGCCAGCAGTTCCCCTGCGGACAGGGGCACCTACGAGCAGTACTTC
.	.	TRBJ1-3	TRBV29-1	CSASPSSGNTIYF	TGCAGCGCGAGCCCGAGCTCTGGAAACACCATATATTTT
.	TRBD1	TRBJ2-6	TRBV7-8	CASSLQQGSGANVLTF	TGTGCCAGCAGCCTCCAACAGGGGTCGGGGGCCAACGTCCTGACTTTC
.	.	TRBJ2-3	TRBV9	CASSLQPGLRNTDTQYF	TGTGCCAGCAGCCTCCAACCGGGACTCCGGAACACAGATACGCAGTATTTT
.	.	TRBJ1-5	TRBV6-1	CASSNLNQPQHF	TGTGCCAGCAGTAACCTAAATCAGCCCCAGCATTTT
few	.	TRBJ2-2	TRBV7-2	CASTSGRQGTGELFF	TGTGCCAGCACCTCCGGGCGGCAGGGGACCGGGGAGCTGTTTTTT
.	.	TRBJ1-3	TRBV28	CAIHEGAGNTIYF	TGTGCCATTCACGAGGGTGCAGGAAACACCATATATTTT
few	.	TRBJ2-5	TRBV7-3	CASSLMATSAETQYF	TGTGCCAGCAGCTTAATGGCTACCAGTGCAGAGACCCAGTACTTC
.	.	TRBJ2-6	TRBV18	CASSRLAVGNSGANVLTF	TGTGCCAGCTCACGCCTGGCAGTGGGCAACTCTGGGGCCAACGTCCTGACTTTC
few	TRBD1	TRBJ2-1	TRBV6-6	CASSSPDRGGHNEQFF	TGTGCCAGCAGTTCCCCGGACAGGGGGGGACACAATGAGCAGTTCTTC
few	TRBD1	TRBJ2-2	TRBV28	CASTGQGRAGELFF	TGTGCCAGCACGGGACAGGGAAGGGCCGGGGAGCTGTTTTTT
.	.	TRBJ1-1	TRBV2	CASTILGLNTEAFF	TGTGCCAGCACCATCCTGGGACTGAACACTGAAGCTTTCTTT
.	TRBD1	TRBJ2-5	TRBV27	CASSHRGTVVETQYF	TGTGCCAGCAGTCATAGAGGGACAGTGGTGGAGACCCAGTACTTC
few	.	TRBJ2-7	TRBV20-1	CSASRTEQYF	TGCAGTGCTAGCCGTACGGAGCAGTACTTC
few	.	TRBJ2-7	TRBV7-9	CASSLSQGEQYF	TGTGCCAGCAGCCTATCCCAGGGGGAGCAGTACTTC
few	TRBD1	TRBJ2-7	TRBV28	CASNPGTGFHEQYF	TGTGCCAGCAACCCCGGGACAGGGTTCCACGAGCAGTACTTC
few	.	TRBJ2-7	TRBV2	CASSAGGYEQYF	TGTGCCAGCAGTGCTGGTGGCTACGAGCAGTACTTC
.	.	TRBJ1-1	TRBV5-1	CASSLNSYTEAFF	TGCGCCAGCAGCTTGAACAGCTACACTGAAGCTTTCTTT
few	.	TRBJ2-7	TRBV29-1	CSVASFRGINEQYF	TGCAGCGTTGCGTCTTTCCGGGGTATCAACGAGCAGTACTTC